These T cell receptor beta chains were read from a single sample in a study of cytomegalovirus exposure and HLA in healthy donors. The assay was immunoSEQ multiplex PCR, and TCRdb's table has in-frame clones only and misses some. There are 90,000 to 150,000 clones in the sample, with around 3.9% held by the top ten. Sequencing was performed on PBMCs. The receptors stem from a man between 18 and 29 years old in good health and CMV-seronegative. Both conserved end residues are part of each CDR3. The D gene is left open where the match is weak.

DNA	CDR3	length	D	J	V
TGTGCCAGCAGCTTAGGGGCGGGTGAAGCTTTCTTT	CASSLGAGEAFF	12	-	TRBJ1-1	TRBV7-8
TGCGCCAGCACCGCTTGGGGGGACAGGGCGAACACCGGGGAGCTGTTTTTT	CASTAWGDRANTGELFF	17	TRBD1	TRBJ2-2	TRBV5-1
TGTGCCAGCAGCGGGACAGGGATCAACGAGCAGTACTTC	CASSGTGINEQYF	13	TRBD1	TRBJ2-7	TRBV9
TGTGCCAGCAGTGATGTCACAGGGCCCGGGGACTATGGCTACACCTTC	CASSDVTGPGDYGYTF	16	-	TRBJ1-2	TRBV6-1
TGCGCCAGCAGCCAAGACGGTGCCCGTTCGGGGGGCTACACCTTC	CASSQDGARSGGYTF	15	-	TRBJ1-2	TRBV4-1
TGTGCCAGCAGCCATTACAGGGGTGGGAACTATGGCTACACCTTC	CASSHYRGGNYGYTF	15	TRBD1	TRBJ1-2	TRBV14
TGCGCCAGCAGCCGGGACTCGCACTCCTACGAGCAGTACTTC	CASSRDSHSYEQYF	14	-	TRBJ2-7	TRBV5-1
TGTGCCAGCAGCTTAGTTTCTTACGAGCAGTACTTC	CASSLVSYEQYF	12	-	TRBJ2-7	TRBV7-2
TGTGCCAGCAGTGATGACAGAGATCAGCCCCAGCATTTT	CASSDDRDQPQHF	13	-	TRBJ1-5	TRBV2
TGTGCCAGCAGCCCCGAGGGAACCAGCACAGATACGCAGTATTTT	CASSPEGTSTDTQYF	15	-	TRBJ2-3	TRBV7-2
TGTGCCAGCAGCTGGGGGGGTTACATGAACACTGAAGCTTTCTTT	CASSWGGYMNTEAFF	15	-	TRBJ1-1	TRBV7-2
TGTGCCAGCAGCTTGGTATTAGGGCAGGGATACAACGAGCAGTACTTC	CASSLVLGQGYNEQYF	16	-	TRBJ2-7	TRBV5-8
TGTGCCAGCTCTGATGGGGCCACACTCGGAGATACGCAGTATTTT	CASSDGATLGDTQYF	15	-	TRBJ2-3	TRBV6-5
TGTGCCAGTAGGGGACTAGTGGGGCCCTACGAGCAGTACTTC	CASRGLVGPYEQYF	14	TRBD2	TRBJ2-7	TRBV19
TGTGCCAGCAGTTACTCTACTAGCTACAATGAGCAGTTCTTC	CASSYSTSYNEQFF	14	-	TRBJ2-1	TRBV6-5
TGCAGCGTTCCCTACCAGGGGGCGCAGGGCTACACCTTC	CSVPYQGAQGYTF	13	TRBD1	TRBJ1-2	TRBV29-1
TGTGCCAGCAGCACCCGGACTAGCGGGGTGGGGACCCAGTACTTC	CASSTRTSGVGTQYF	15	TRBD2	TRBJ2-5	TRBV5-6